The 22 T cell receptor delta chains listed next were all sequenced from one sample in a study of gamma-delta T cells after stem cell transplantation. TCRdb re-called clones from the RT-PCR reads using CATT. The sample lists about 1,400 delta-chain clones, 15% occurring once. The specimen sequenced was gamma-delta T cells. The receptor set was obtained from a human donor. It is not recorded whose cells these are; they may come from a transplant donor.

The gene calls are TRDV1 and TRDJ1; TRDD2 is a possible D gene (5 bases). The V and J ends lost 5 bases and 9 bases respectively, with 34 bases between them. CDR3 size: 19 residues. Germline V gene lookup returns CDR1 TSWWSYY and CDR2 QGS. CDR3 amino acids: CALGFRCLEGLPSALQLIF. The CDR3, as DNA: TGTGCTCTTGGGTTCCGGTGCCTAGAGGGACTCCCCTCTGCCCTACAACTCATCTTT.

A few counts support this clone. A read error is the likely source, as a far larger clone sits one nucleotide away. Other DNA sequences of this sample code for an identical CDR3. This rearrangement joins TRAV29/DV5 to TRDJ1; a possible D gene is TRDD3 (6 bases). This CDR3 is built from 18 residues. CDR1 and CDR2 from the germline V gene are NSMFDY and ISSIKDK. CDR3 sequence: CAASHFSSSFTGSGVLIF. CDR3 in DNA: TGTGCGGCAAGCCATTTTTCCTCATCCTTTACTGGGTCGGGGGTGCTCATCTTT.

A note on this clone: A read error may be the cause here, since a much bigger clone is one base away. This chain links TRDV2 with TRDJ1, with 13 bases matching TRDD3. This CDR3 region has 19 residues. Germline V gene data show CDR1 as GEAIGNYY and CDR2 as EKD. The V gene end was trimmed by 0 bases and the J gene end by 0 bases; junction bases not matched to a gene: 9. The CDR3 nucleotides read TGTGCCTGTGACACCGGTACTGGGGGATACGCGGGGAACACCGATAAACTCATCTTT. Translating gives CACDTGTGGYAGNTDKLIF.

Only a few counts were recorded for this clone. The junction departs from the called germline gene at one end, perhaps through a read error. Other DNA variants within this sample encode the same CDR3. The rearrangement links TRDV2 to TRDJ1; possibly TRDD3 for D (6 bases). The CDR3 spans 16 residues. Per the germline V gene, CDR1 is GEAIGNYY and CDR2 is EKD. The CDR3 nucleotides are TGTGCCTGTGACACGGTGGGGGGACATACAAACGATAAACTTATCTTT. It codes for CACDTVGGHTNDKLIF.

Of note for this clone: This likely stems from a read error, as it lies one base from a far larger clone. The sample carries other DNA sequences with the same CDR3. This chain connects TRAV29/DV5 to TRDJ1; the D gene could be TRDD2 or TRDD3 (9 bases each). Germline CDR1 NSMFDY, CDR2 ISSIKDK. Trimming shortened V by 5 bases and J by 8 bases, and 40 bases separated the two germline ends. There are 20 residues in the CDR3. This CDR3 reads CAATFPSYHLYWGYAGKLIF. The CDR3, as DNA: TGTGCAGCTACCTTTCCTTCCTACCATCTGTACTGGGGATACGCGGGCAAACTCATCTTT.

Turning to this clone: With a far larger clone one base away, a read error is the likely cause. This same CDR3 is encoded by further DNA sequences in the sample. This chain uses TRDV3 with TRDJ1, with 13 bases that match TRDD3. Germline CDR1 is TVYSNPD and CDR2 is GDNSRS (reference sequence). This CDR3 is built from 24 residues. The CDR3 reads CAFNRKPPLRGLGDTRGNTDKLIF. The CDR3 bases are TGTGCCTTTAATCGGAAACCCCCACTACGGGGACTGGGGGATACGCGGGGGAACACCGATAAACTTATCTTT.

Points on this clone: TCRdb's protein for this DNA is that of a much larger clone and differs from the translation at residue 9, likely a read error; the protein shown is the DNA translation. The chain employs TRDV2 and TRDJ1; 12 bases are shared with TRDD3. The trim removed 3 bases at V and 3 bases at J, leaving 13 bases unmatched. CDR3 length: 18 amino acids. Germline-derived CDR1 and CDR2 are GEAIGNYY and EKD. The CDR3 reads CACDLTPPPGGYADKLIF. The CDR3 DNA is TGTGCCTGTGACTTGACCCCCCCTCCTGGGGGATACGCCGATAAACTCATCTTT.

This rearrangement joins TRDV2 to TRDJ1, with D tentatively TRDD3 (6 bases). The V and J ends lost 1 base and 5 bases respectively, with 16 bases between them. Per the germline V gene, CDR1 is GEAIGNYY and CDR2 is EKD. This CDR3 spans 15 amino acids. This chain's CDR3 is CACDTIDTARDKLIF. For the CDR3, the DNA is TGTGCCTGTGACACAATCGATACGGCAAGAGATAAACTCATCTTT.

This clone has only a few counts. A far larger clone is a single base away, which makes a read error likely. Other DNA sequences within the sample encode an identical CDR3. This sequence joins TRDV2 and TRDJ1, with TRDD3 matching 9 bases. The CDR3 sequence is 16 residues long. Germline-derived CDR1 and CDR2 are GEAIGNYY and EKD. CDR3 in DNA: TGTGCCTGCGACACGCTGGGGGATCCCAAGATCGATAAACTCATCTTT. Translating gives CACDTLGDPKIDKLIF.

The J gene is TRDJ1, the V gene TRDV2, with 13 bases lining up with TRDD3. CDR1 GEAIGNYY and CDR2 EKD come from the germline V gene. The J segment lost 0 bases and the V segment lost 3 bases, leaving 6 bases of the junction unmatched. This CDR3 comprises 17 residues. CDR3 DNA: TGTGCCTGTGACGCGCTACTGGGGGATACGGACACCGATAAACTCATCTTT. Translating gives CACDALLGDTDTDKLIF.

The V call is TRDV2, the J call TRDJ1; 13 nucleotides agree with TRDD3. Germline V lookup: CDR1 GEAIGNYY, CDR2 EKD. The trim removed 1 base at V and 2 bases at J, leaving 12 bases unmatched. This CDR3 is built from 19 residues. CDR3 in amino acids: CACDTLVLGDTPDTDKLIF. In nucleotides, the CDR3 is TGTGCCTGTGACACGTTAGTACTGGGGGATACGCCCGATACCGATAAACTCATCTTT.

A note on this clone: A read error is possible here, since a much larger clone lies one base away. The chain has TRDV3 and TRDJ1; 11 positions match TRDD3. CDR3 size: 19 residues. Per germline, CDR1 TVYSNPD and CDR2 GDNSRS (reference sequence). V lost 5 bases, J lost 5 bases, and 25 bases stayed unmatched. CDR3 residues: CAQRELAPTGGYGSDKLIF. In DNA, the CDR3 is TGTGCCCAAAGGGAACTAGCCCCTACTGGGGGATATGGTTCGGATAAACTCATCTTT.

The J gene is TRDJ1, the V gene TRDV3; no firm D call. Germline V gene lookup returns CDR1 TVYSNPD and CDR2 GDNSRS (reference sequence). There are 18 residues in the CDR3. Between the trimmed V and J ends, which lost 5 bases and 0 bases, there was a span of 28 bases. CDR3 nucleotides: TGTGCCGACCATCTTCGAGGTTTCATAAGTGGGTACACCGATAAACTCATCTTT. Residues: CADHLRGFISGYTDKLIF.

This clone was seen a handful of times. Since a far larger clone is one base different, this is likely a read error. Other nucleotide sequences from this sample produce the same CDR3. The chain is built from TRDV2 and TRDJ3; TRDD3 aligns across 7 bases. The CDR3 contains 20 residues. The trim removed 0 bases at V and 0 bases at J, leaving 10 bases unmatched. CDR1 and CDR2 from the germline V gene are GEAIGNYY and EKD. The CDR3 DNA follows: TGTGCCTGTGACACCGGTCCCTGGGGGCTGAGCTCCTGGGACACCCGACAGATGTTTTTC. Protein: CACDTGPWGLSSWDTRQMFF.

This clone was observed a handful of times. A much bigger clone sits one base away, suggesting this may be a read error. The chain recombines TRDV2 with TRDJ1; no definite D call. CDR1 and CDR2 from the germline V gene are GEAIGNYY and EKD. Between the trimmed V and J ends, which lost 0 bases and 0 bases, there was a span of 7 bases. The CDR3 has 14 amino acids. The CDR3 coding sequence is TGTGCCTGTGACACCGGTTCCAACACCGATAAACTCATCTTT. It translates to CACDTGSNTDKLIF.

The chain couples TRDV1 to TRDJ1; D is undetermined. Germline CDR1 TSWWSYY, CDR2 QGS. Trimming shortened V by 0 bases and J by 0 bases, and 20 bases separated the two germline ends. This CDR3 is built from 19 residues. The CDR3 spells CALGELESHINGYTDKLIF. CDR3 nucleotide sequence: TGTGCTCTTGGGGAACTAGAGAGCCATATAAATGGGTACACCGATAAACTCATCTTT.

This clone is large. The identical CDR3 is also encoded by other nucleotide sequences in the sample. The chain has TRDV3 and TRDJ1; 8 bases line up with TRDD3. The germline V gene has CDR1 TVYSNPD and CDR2 GDNSRS (reference sequence). Trimming cost V 4 bases and J 3 bases; bases outside gene matches: 19. CDR3 length: 17 amino acids. The CDR3 DNA reads TGTGCCTCCACTTTACCTTCCCTTGTACTGGGGGCCGATAAACTCATCTTT. It yields the protein CASTLPSLVLGADKLIF.

This clone was seen a handful of times. It is likely a read error: a sequence one base away is far more abundant. This same CDR3 is encoded by further DNA sequences in the sample. The rearrangement links TRDV3 to TRDJ1; D is perhaps TRDD2 or TRDD3 (6 bases each). The CDR3 has 18 residues. Germline CDR1 and CDR2: TVYSNPD and GDNSRS (reference sequence). CDR3 in DNA: TGCGCCTTTTTACCTTCCCACTTTTACTGGGCGTACACCGATAAACTCATCTTT. It encodes CAFLPSHFYWAYTDKLIF.

This clone has a handful of counts. The protein TCRdb gives is from a much larger clone and does not agree with this DNA's translation at residue 5, likely a read error; the protein shown here comes from the DNA. The genes are TRDV2 and TRDJ1; D remains unclear. Per germline, CDR1 GEAIGNYY and CDR2 EKD. Trimming cost V 3 bases and J 0 bases, with 10 bases left between them. CDR3 length equals 14 residues. The CDR3 sequence: CACDQIANTDKLIF. For the CDR3, the DNA is TGTGCCTGTGACCAGATTGCAAACACCGATAAACTCATCTTT.

Note on this clone: The germline gene is not matched at one end of the junction; a read error may be the cause. The V call is TRDV1, the J call TRDJ2; 8 bases line up with TRDD3. The V gene's germline CDR1 is TSWWSYY and CDR2 QGS. CDR3 size: 14 residues. The CDR3 sequence: CALGRGIGVAKLFF. CDR3 nucleotides: TGTGCTCTTGGCCGGGGGATAGGAGTAGCAAAACTCTTCTTT.

This clone came up a few times. The chain couples TRDV2 to TRDJ1; D gene uncertain. The CDR3 length is 16 residues. The V end was cut by 1 base, the J end by 2 bases, with 16 bases between. The germline CDR1 and CDR2 sequences are GEAIGNYY and EKD. The CDR3 nucleotides are TGTGCCTGTGACACTGTCGGGACCCCTGAGACCGATAAACTCATCTTT. This codes for CACDTVGTPETDKLIF.

In this sample, this clone turned up a few times. This chain joins TRDV1 and TRDJ2; 9 nucleotides align to TRDD3. V was clipped by 3 bases and J by 10 bases; unmatched bases: 21. The CDR3 spans 19 residues. Per the germline V gene, CDR1 is TSWWSYY and CDR2 is QGS. The CDR3 nucleotides are TGTGCTCTTGGGGATTATCCCACCGTCTTATACTGGGGGACCGAACAACTCTTCTTT. Translation gives CALGDYPTVLYWGTEQLFF.